This TCR beta chain is from a study of T cell responses to AZD1222 COVID-19 vaccine. About this clone itself: Its specificity is unknown.

The assay was immunoSEQ multiplex PCR, and TCRdb's table has in-frame clones only and misses some. The sample lists 100,000 to 150,000 clones, 92% occurring once. Study-level findings and limits: CD4 TCRs linked to vaccination spanned spike, dominating at 160-218 and 743-854. Unmutated variant regions are reportedly the target of nearly half of TCRs that are spike-specific.

Germline loops: CDR1 SGHDN, CDR2 FVKESK. The V end lost 8 bases, the J end lost 5 bases, and 15 bases lay between the germline ends. This CDR3 region has 14 residues. This TCR was recovered from an adult in good health. The chain recombines TRBV14 with TRBJ2-2, with D possibly being TRBD1 (5 bases). Here the sequenced sample was peripheral blood, taken on day 0 of AZD1222 vaccination. Here the CDR3 reads CASGASGRTGELFF. In nucleotides, the CDR3 is TGTGCCAGCGGGGCTTCAGGGCGGACCGGGGAGCTGTTTTTT. The full variable domain, rest sourced from reference TRBV14 and TRBJ2-2, is EAGVTQFPSHSVIEKGQTVTLRCDPISGHDNLYWYRRVMGKEIKFLLHFVKESKQDESGMPNNRFLAERTGGTYSTLKVQPAELEDSGVYFCASGASGRTGELFFGEGSRLTVL.